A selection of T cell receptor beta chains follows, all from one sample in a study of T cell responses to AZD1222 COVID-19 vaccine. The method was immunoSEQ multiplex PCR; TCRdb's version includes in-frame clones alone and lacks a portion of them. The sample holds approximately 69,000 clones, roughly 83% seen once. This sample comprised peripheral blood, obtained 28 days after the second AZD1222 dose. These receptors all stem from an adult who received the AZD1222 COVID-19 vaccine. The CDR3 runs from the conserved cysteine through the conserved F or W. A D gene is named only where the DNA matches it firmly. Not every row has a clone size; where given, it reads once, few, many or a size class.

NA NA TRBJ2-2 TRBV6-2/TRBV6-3 TGTGCCAGCAGTTCTTTCGGGAGTAGGGAGCTGTTTTTT CASSSFGSRELFF
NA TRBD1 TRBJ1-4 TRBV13 TGTGCCAGCAGCTTAGACAGGACAGGGAGGATTGCAAAACTGTTTTTT CASSLDRTGRIAKLFF
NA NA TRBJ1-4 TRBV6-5 TGTGCCAGCCGAGGGGGGACAACTAATGAAAAACTGTTTTTT CASRGGTTNEKLFF
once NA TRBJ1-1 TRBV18 TGTGCCAGCTCACCACCGGTATCAGACACTGAAGCTTTCTTT CASSPPVSDTEAFF
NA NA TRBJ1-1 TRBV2 TGTGCCAGCAGTGAAGTAACGAGCAGTTACACTGAAGCTTTCTTT CASSEVTSSYTEAFF
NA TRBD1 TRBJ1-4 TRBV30 TGTGCCGGACAGGGGATTGCAACTAATGAAAAACTGTTTTTT CAGQGIATNEKLFF
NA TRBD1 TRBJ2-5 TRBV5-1 TGCGCCAGCAGCTCTGACAGGGGAAAGACCCAGTACTTC CASSSDRGKTQYF
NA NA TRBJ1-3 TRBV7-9 TGTGCCAGCATAAGCACGGCCTCTGGAAACACCATATATTTT CASISTASGNTIYF
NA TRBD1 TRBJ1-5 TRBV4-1 TGCGCCAGCAGCCACTCAGACAGGGGCTCTAATCAGCCCCAGCATTTT CASSHSDRGSNQPQHF
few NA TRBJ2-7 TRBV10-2 TGCGCCAGCTCAACGGGATGGGGACACGAGCAGTACTTC CASSTGWGHEQYF
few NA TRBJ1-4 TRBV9 TGTGCCAGCAGGGGAACAGGGGAAAAACTGTTTTTT CASRGTGEKLFF
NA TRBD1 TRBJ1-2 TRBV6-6 TGTGCCAGCAGTTGGGACAGCTTTAACTATGGCTACACCTTC CASSWDSFNYGYTF
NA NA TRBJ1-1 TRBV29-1 TGCAGCGTTGGAGCATACAGGAACACTGAAGCTTTCTTT CSVGAYRNTEAFF
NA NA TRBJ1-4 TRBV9 TGTGCCAGCAGCGTAGGGCTAGGGACGAATGAAAAACTGTTTTTT CASSVGLGTNEKLFF
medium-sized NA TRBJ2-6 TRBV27 TGTGCCAGCAGTTCTGGGGCCAACGTCCTGACTTTC CASSSGANVLTF
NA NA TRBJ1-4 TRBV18 TGTGCCAGCTCACCCTCCCCTCCCTATAATGAAAAACTGTTTTTT CASSPSPPYNEKLFF
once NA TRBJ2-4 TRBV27 TGTGCCAGCAGTTTGGGCAACATTCAGTACTTC CASSLGNIQYF
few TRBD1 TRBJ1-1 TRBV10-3 TGTGCCATCTGGGGGACAGGGAACACTGAAGCTTTCTTT CAIWGTGNTEAFF
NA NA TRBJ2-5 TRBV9 TGTGCCAGCAGCGTAGGGCCCTGGGGGGCGCGGCAAGAGACCCAGTACTTC CASSVGPWGARQETQYF
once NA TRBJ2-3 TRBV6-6 TGTGCCAGCACCGACGTCGGCAGGACAGATACGCAGTATTTT CASTDVGRTDTQYF
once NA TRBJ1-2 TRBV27 TGTGCCAGCTCGGGGGGCTACTATGGCTACACCTTC CASSGGYYGYTF
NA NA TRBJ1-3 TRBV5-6 TGTGCCAGCAGCCGACGCGGGGCAGGGGGAAACACCATATATTTT CASSRRGAGGNTIYF
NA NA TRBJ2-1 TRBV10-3 TGTGCCATAGGACCCCTGAGCTCCTACAATGAGCAGTTCTTC CAIGPLSSYNEQFF